These 5 T cell receptor beta chains came from one sample sequenced in a study of T cell changes during pregnancy in multiple sclerosis. Repertoires were generated with immunoSEQ multiplex PCR, while TCRdb's copy carries only in-frame clones and drops some. Of about 41,000 clones in the sample, roughly 87% are singletons; the top ten hold more than 0.6%. This material consisted of CD4+ T cells from peripheral blood mononuclear cells, taken in the first trimester of pregnancy. The receptors come from a female donor with multiple sclerosis, enrolled in a pregnancy study.

This chain links TRBV7-2 with TRBJ2-1, with TRBD2 as a possible D gene (5 bases). The CDR3 length is 14 residues. V was cut by 1 base and J by 4 bases, with 8 bases left in between. CDR1 SGHTA and CDR2 FQGNSA come from the germline V gene. The CDR3 here is CASSLVGGYNEQFF. The CDR3 nucleotides read TGTGCCAGCAGCTTAGTTGGAGGTTACAATGAGCAGTTCTTC.

CDR3 bases: TGTGCCAGCAGCTTAAGAAAACTAGCGTGGGAGACCGGGGAGCTGTTTTTT. Residues: CASSLRKLAWETGELFF. V gene TRBV7-9 combines with J gene TRBJ2-2; the match to TRBD2 covers 7 bases. V trimming: 2 bases; J trimming: 5 bases; junction bases outside the gene matches: 11. The germline gives CDR1 SEHNR, CDR2 FQNEAQ (reference sequence). CDR3 length equals 17 residues.

The genes are TRBV5-1 and TRBJ2-2, with 13 bases matching TRBD2. Looked up from germline, CDR1 is SGHRS and CDR2 is YFSETQ. The CDR3 contains 17 residues. After removal of 3 bases from V and 2 bases from J, the junction contained 4 bases not matched to a gene. CDR3 sequence: CASSSGLAGRNTGELFF. The CDR3, as DNA: TGCGCCAGCAGCTCGGGACTAGCGGGGCGTAACACCGGGGAGCTGTTTTTT.

The chain is built from TRBV9 and TRBJ1-3; D ambiguous. Germline V gene lookup returns CDR1 SGDLS and CDR2 YYNGEE. V lost 4 bases and J 4 bases, leaving 18 bases between the germline ends. This CDR3 comprises 16 residues. The CDR3 sequence is CASSPLSEWRGNTIYF. CDR3 in DNA: TGTGCCAGCAGCCCCCTTTCGGAGTGGCGCGGAAACACCATATATTTT.

The V and J genes are TRBV28 and TRBJ1-5; D is perhaps TRBD1 (5 bases). Deletions cut 10 bases from V and 9 bases from J, with 19 bases between. Germline CDR1 reads MDHEN; CDR2 reads SYDVKM. CDR3 length: 13 residues. CDR3 nucleotide sequence: TGTGCCACCACGAGGAGGGGCGCCCGGCCCCAGCATTTT. It is translated as CATTRRGARPQHF.